The rows below give T cell receptor beta chains drawn from one sample of a study of blood T cells in healthy people across ages. TCRdb redid the calling of the 5' RACE reads with MiXCR, one entry per CDR3 protein. The sample yields about 970,000 distinct CDR3 sequences, roughly half seen once. The sequencing input was blood. The receptor set was obtained from a woman aged 60-75 years in good health. Each CDR3 is given with its conserved first and last residue. A D gene is named only where the DNA matches it firmly. Rows give clone size only sometimes, using once, few, many, or a class for an expanded clone.

v_gene	j_gene	abundance	d_gene	CDR3aa	CDR3nt
TRBV6-5	TRBJ1-4	few	NA	CASSYRSWAEKLFF	TGTGCCAGCAGTTATCGGAGCTGGGCGGAAAAACTGTTTTTT
TRBV7-6	TRBJ2-7	NA	TRBD1	CASSFRDRFDEQYF	TGTGCCAGCAGCTTCCGGGACAGGTTTGACGAGCAGTACTTC
TRBV30	TRBJ2-5	NA	TRBD2	CAWAKTSGRLQETQYF	TGTGCCTGGGCCAAGACTAGCGGGAGGTTACAAGAGACCCAGTACTTC
TRBV5-8	TRBJ2-7	NA	NA	CASPPSGVRRSHEQYF	TGTGCCAGCCCCCCATCGGGGGTCCGTCGGAGTCACGAGCAGTACTTC
TRBV4-2	TRBJ1-1	NA	NA	CASSQPPEGNTEAFF	TGTGCCAGCAGCCAGCCCCCGGAGGGGAACACTGAAGCTTTCTTT
TRBV15	TRBJ1-4	NA	NA	CATSRDRGNEELFF	TGTGCCACCAGCAGAGACAGGGGAAATGAAGAACTGTTTTTT
TRBV7-6	TRBJ2-7	few	NA	CASSLGGRGTPYEQYF	TGTGCCAGCAGCTTAGGGGGTCGGGGTACCCCCTACGAGCAGTACTTC
TRBV6-2/TRBV6-3	TRBJ2-3	NA	NA	CASSPAEARGDTQYF	TGTGCCAGCAGTCCTGCGGAGGCCCGGGGAGATACGCAGTATTTT
TRBV14	TRBJ1-1	NA	TRBD1	CASSQGQIFGTENTEAFF	TGTGCCAGCAGCCAAGGGCAAATCTTTGGGACAGAGAACACTGAAGCTTTCTTT
TRBV20-1	TRBJ2-3	NA	TRBD1	CSSNRGLGADTQYF	TGCAGTTCAAACAGGGGCCTCGGCGCAGATACGCAGTATTTT
TRBV29-1	TRBJ1-2	NA	NA	CSVVTGPIEYGYTF	TGCAGCGTTGTGACCGGGCCAATTGAATATGGCTACACCTTC
TRBV6-1	TRBJ2-3	NA	TRBD2	CASFASSGSPIGQYF	TGTGCCAGCTTTGCTAGCAGCGGGAGCCCGATTGGGCAGTATTTT
TRBV4-1	TRBJ1-5	NA	TRBD1	CASSPTGEKFHQPQHF	TGCGCCAGCAGCCCGACAGGGGAGAAATTTCACCAGCCCCAGCATTTT
TRBV7-7	TRBJ2-7	once	NA	CAIKPGPAQYF	TGTGCCATCAAACCAGGGCCCGCCCAGTACTTC
TRBV28	TRBJ2-3	NA	TRBD1	CASSSSGQGGSDTQYF	TGTGCCAGCAGTTCCTCGGGACAGGGGGGCTCAGATACGCAGTATTTT
TRBV13	TRBJ2-7	NA	NA	CASSFFPDGQNEQYF	TGTGCCAGCAGCTTTTTTCCCGACGGACAGAACGAGCAGTACTTC
TRBV20-1	TRBJ2-7	few	TRBD1	CSAGGGDRGTGYF	TGCAGTGCTGGAGGGGGGGACAGGGGGACGGGGTACTTC
TRBV20-1	TRBJ2-7	few	TRBD1	CSARVDRAVSYEQYF	TGCAGTGCTAGAGTGGACAGGGCCGTATCGTACGAGCAGTACTTC
TRBV20-1	TRBJ2-7	NA	NA	CSAYSRHGTNYEQYF	TGCAGTGCTTATTCCCGACACGGGACAAACTACGAGCAGTACTTC
TRBV5-1	TRBJ2-7	NA	NA	CASSLSSGWAYEQYF	TGCGCCAGCAGCTTGAGCTCGGGGTGGGCCTACGAGCAGTACTTC
TRBV20-1	TRBJ1-1	NA	NA	CSATGPPMNTEAFF	TGCAGTGCAACAGGGCCGCCGATGAACACTGAAGCTTTCTTT
TRBV2	TRBJ2-3	NA	NA	CASSDWAGYDFDTQYF	TGTGCCAGCAGTGACTGGGCGGGATATGATTTTGATACGCAGTATTTT
TRBV4-3	TRBJ2-7	few	TRBD2	CASSQFHETLGLAGVEQYF	TGCGCCAGCAGCCAATTTCACGAAACCCTGGGACTAGCGGGAGTCGAGCAGTACTTC
TRBV6-6	TRBJ2-3	NA	TRBD2	CASKRGEVTDTQYF	TGTGCCAGCAAACGGGGGGAGGTCACAGATACGCAGTATTTT
TRBV15	TRBJ2-5	NA	NA	CATSRESGQPYNEQYF	TGTGCCACCAGCAGAGAGAGTGGGCAGCCCTACAATGAGCAGTACTTC
TRBV4-2	TRBJ2-3	NA	TRBD2	CASSQRTSADTQYF	TGTGCCAGCAGCCAACGGACTAGCGCAGATACGCAGTATTTT
TRBV6-5	TRBJ1-2	NA	NA	CASSYSAPGARANYGYTF	TGTGCCAGCAGTTACTCCGCCCCGGGGGCCCGAGCTAACTATGGCTACACCTTC
TRBV27	TRBJ2-7	NA	TRBD2	CASTTGTSGSYEQYF	TGTGCCAGCACAACGGGGACTAGCGGTTCCTACGAGCAGTACTTC
TRBV15	TRBJ1-2	few	NA	CATSRDGLYGYTF	TGTGCCACCAGCAGAGACGGTCTCTATGGCTACACCTTC
TRBV28	TRBJ1-5	NA	TRBD1	CASSLSLTGGYINQPQHF	TGTGCCAGCAGTTTATCCTTGACAGGGGGCTATATCAATCAGCCCCAGCATTTT
TRBV2	TRBJ1-2	few	NA	CASQSSHYGYTF	TGTGCCAGCCAATCAAGTCACTATGGCTACACCTTC
TRBV29-1	TRBJ1-4	NA	NA	CSVRGHSNEKLFF	TGCAGCGTTCGTGGCCACTCTAATGAAAAACTGTTTTTT
TRBV20-1	TRBJ2-5	NA	TRBD2	CSARPPLAGGETQYF	TGCAGTGCTAGACCCCCCCTAGCGGGAGGCGAGACCCAGTACTTC
TRBV4-1	TRBJ2-7	few	TRBD2	CASSQELTSDYEQYF	TGCGCCAGCAGCCAAGAATTGACTAGCGACTACGAGCAGTACTTC
TRBV7-9	TRBJ1-2	NA	NA	CASSLGASDYGYTF	TGTGCCAGCAGCTTAGGGGCTTCGGACTATGGCTACACCTTC